The clone carrying this T cell receptor (beta chain) was observed at least ten times. This specimen belongs to a study of shared clonotypes between healthy human individuals. TCRdb keeps only in-frame clones here, not all; method: immunoSEQ multiplex PCR. The sample lists 470,000 or so clones; around 80% were seen once. The J segment lost 4 bases and the V segment lost 4 bases, leaving 10 bases of the junction unmatched. CDR1 is SGHRS and CDR2 is YFSETQ in the germline V gene. CDR3 size: 15 residues. The chain couples TRBV5-1 to TRBJ1-2, with 7 bases that match TRBD1. The sample taken for sequencing was PBMCs. The TCR sequence derives from a woman aged 40 to 49 in good health. Some clones in this sample may be carry-over from other donors' samples. This chain's CDR3 is CASSTTGLRSYGYTF. For the CDR3, the DNA is TGCGCCAGCAGCACGACAGGGTTGAGGAGCTATGGCTACACCTTC. Full variable domain (rest looked up from reference TRBV5-1 and TRBJ1-2): KAGVTQTPRYLIKTRGQQVTLSCSPISGHRSVSWYQQTPGQGLQFLFEYFSETQRNKGNFPGRFSGRQFSNSRSEMNVSTLELGDSALYLCASSTTGLRSYGYTFGSGTRLTVV.